This TCR beta chain appears in the sequencing data of a study of T cells in Graves' hyperthyroidism and ophthalmopathy. RNA transcripts served as the template for amplifying TCR beta CDR3 regions. RT-PCR in the first round (using the HTBI primer set) targeted the TCR CDR3. One entry per CDR3 protein, called by TCRdb with MiXCR from the multiplex PCR reads. Of approximately 530,000 distinct CDR3 sequences listed, approximately 16% are singletons. The PBMCs studied were ones that came from 8 to 10 ml fresh peripheral blood. The CDR3 is 14 residues long. Germline lookup yields CDR1 SGHTA and CDR2 FQGNSA. J lost 7 bases, V lost 2 bases, and 5 bases had no gene match. Points from the study as a whole: Among clonotypes expanded in thyroid above 0.001, most were also found in blood.

This clonotype has a count of ten or more. Its antigen is not known. Sequenced material: blood. This sequence originates from a woman aged 18-35 years with Graves' hyperthyroidism. This chain links TRBV7-2 with TRBJ2-5, with 9 bases lining up with TRBD1. In DNA form, the CDR3 reads TGTGCCAGCAGCTTAACAGGGGGCGCCTCGACCCAGTACTTC. As protein: CASSLTGGASTQYF. Filled out from reference TRBV7-2 and TRBJ2-5, the complete variable domain reads GAGVSQSPSNKVTEKGKDVELRCDPISGHTALYWYRQSLGQGLEFLIYFQGNSAPDKSGLPSDRFSAERTGGSVSTLTIQRTQQEDSAVYLCASSLTGGASTQYFGPGTRLLVL.